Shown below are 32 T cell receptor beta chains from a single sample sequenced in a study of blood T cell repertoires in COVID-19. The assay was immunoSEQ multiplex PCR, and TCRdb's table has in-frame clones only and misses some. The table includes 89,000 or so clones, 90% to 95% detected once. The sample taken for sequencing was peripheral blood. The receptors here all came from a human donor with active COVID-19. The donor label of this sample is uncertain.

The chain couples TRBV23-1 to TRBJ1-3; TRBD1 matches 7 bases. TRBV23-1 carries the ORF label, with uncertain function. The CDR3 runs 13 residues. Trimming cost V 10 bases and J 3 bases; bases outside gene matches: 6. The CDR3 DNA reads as TGCGCCATTTGGAACAGGGGTGGAAACACCATATATTTT. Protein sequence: CAIWNRGGNTIYF.

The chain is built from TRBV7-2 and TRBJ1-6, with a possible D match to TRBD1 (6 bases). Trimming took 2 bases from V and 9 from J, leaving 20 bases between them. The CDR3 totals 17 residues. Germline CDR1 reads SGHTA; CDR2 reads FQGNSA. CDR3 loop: CASSLRQGHDIGSPLHF. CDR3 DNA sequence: TGTGCCAGCAGCTTACGGCAGGGGCATGATATAGGTTCACCCCTCCACTTT. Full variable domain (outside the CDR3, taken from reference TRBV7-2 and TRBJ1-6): GAGVSQSPSNKVTEKGKDVELRCDPISGHTALYWYRQSLGQGLEFLIYFQGNSAPDKSGLPSDRFSAERTGGSVSTLTIQRTQQEDSAVYLCASSLRQGHDIGSPLHFGNGTRLTVT.

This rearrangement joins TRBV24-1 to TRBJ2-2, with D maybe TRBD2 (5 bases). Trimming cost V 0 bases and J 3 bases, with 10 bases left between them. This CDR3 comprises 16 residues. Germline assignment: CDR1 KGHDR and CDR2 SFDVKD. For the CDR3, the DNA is TGTGCCACCAGTGATTTGGCGGGTTGGGACACCGGGGAGCTGTTTTTT. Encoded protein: CATSDLAGWDTGELFF.

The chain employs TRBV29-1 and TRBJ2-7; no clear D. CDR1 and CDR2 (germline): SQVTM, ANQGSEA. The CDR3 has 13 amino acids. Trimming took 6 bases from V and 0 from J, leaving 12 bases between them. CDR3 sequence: CSVAPRSSYEQYF. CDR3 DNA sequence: TGCAGCGTCGCACCCAGGTCCTCCTACGAGCAGTACTTC.

The CDR3 loop reads CATSESSGNTIYF. The CDR3 coding sequence is TGTGCCACCAGCGAGAGCTCTGGAAACACCATATATTTT. This chain joins TRBV15 and TRBJ1-3; D not resolved. The CDR3 has 13 amino acids. The V end lost 5 bases, the J end lost 0 bases, and 5 bases lay between the germline ends. In germline, CDR1 is LNHNV, CDR2 YYDKDF (reference sequence).

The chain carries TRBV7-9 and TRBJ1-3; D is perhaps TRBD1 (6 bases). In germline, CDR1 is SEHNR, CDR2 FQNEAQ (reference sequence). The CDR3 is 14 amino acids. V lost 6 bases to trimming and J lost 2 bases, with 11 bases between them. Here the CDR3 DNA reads TGTGCCAGCAGGGCACAGGGCCCTGGAAACACCATATATTTT. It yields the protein CASRAQGPGNTIYF. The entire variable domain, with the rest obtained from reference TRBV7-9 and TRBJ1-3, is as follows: DTGVSQNPRHKITKRGQNVTFRCDPISEHNRLYWYRQTLGQGPEFLTYFQNEAQLEKSRLLSDRFSAERPKGSFSTLEIQRTEQGDSAMYLCASRAQGPGNTIYFGEGSWLTVV.

The CDR3 reads CATTRTGTGWYEQYF. The CDR3 DNA reads TGTGCCACGACAAGAACCGGGACAGGGTGGTACGAGCAGTACTTC. The chain combines TRBV27 with TRBJ2-7; TRBD1 aligns across 9 bases. This CDR3 has 15 amino acids. V was clipped by 10 bases and J by 4 bases; unmatched bases: 14. Germline CDR1 reads MNHEY; CDR2 reads SMNVEV (reference sequence).

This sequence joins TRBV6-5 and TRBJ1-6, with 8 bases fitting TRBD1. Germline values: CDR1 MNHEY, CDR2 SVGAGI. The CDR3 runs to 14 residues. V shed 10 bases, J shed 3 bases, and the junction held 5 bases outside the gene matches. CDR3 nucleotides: TGTGCCACCCAGGGGGCCGTCTATAATTCACCCCTCCACTTT. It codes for CATQGAVYNSPLHF.

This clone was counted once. CDR3: CSVARTGSYGYTF. DNA for the CDR3: TGCAGCGTCGCCCGGACAGGCAGCTATGGCTACACCTTC. This chain joins TRBV29-1 and TRBJ1-2; 7 bases are a match to TRBD1. The ends lost 6 bases at V and 4 bases at J; junction bases unmatched: 8. The CDR3 runs to 13 residues. The germline V gene encodes CDR1 SQVTM and CDR2 ANQGSEA. Using reference TRBV29-1 and TRBJ1-2 for the parts outside the CDR3, the full variable domain is SAVISQKPSRDICQRGTSLTIQCQVDSQVTMMFWYRQQPGQSLTLIATANQGSEATYESGFVIDKFPISRPNLTFSTLTVSNMSPEDSSIYLCSVARTGSYGYTFGSGTRLTVV.

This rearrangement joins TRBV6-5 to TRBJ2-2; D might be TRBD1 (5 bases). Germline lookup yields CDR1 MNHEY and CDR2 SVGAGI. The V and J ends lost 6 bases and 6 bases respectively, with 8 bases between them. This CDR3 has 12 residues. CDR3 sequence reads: CASSRVSGELFF. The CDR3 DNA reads TGTGCCAGCAGCAGGGTATCCGGGGAGCTGTTTTTT.

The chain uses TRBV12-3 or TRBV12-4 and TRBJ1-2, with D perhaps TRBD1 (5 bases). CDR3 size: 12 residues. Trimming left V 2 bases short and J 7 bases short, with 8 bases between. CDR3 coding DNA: TGTGCCAGCAGTTTAATGGGGGGTGGCTACACCTTC. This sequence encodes CASSLMGGGYTF.

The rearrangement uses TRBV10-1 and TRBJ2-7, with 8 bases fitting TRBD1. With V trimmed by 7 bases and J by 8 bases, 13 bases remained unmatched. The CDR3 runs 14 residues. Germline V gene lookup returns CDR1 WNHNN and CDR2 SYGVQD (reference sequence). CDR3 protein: CASKAGTGSSQQYF. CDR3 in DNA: TGCGCCAGCAAAGCCGGGACAGGTTCCTCCCAGCAGTACTTC.

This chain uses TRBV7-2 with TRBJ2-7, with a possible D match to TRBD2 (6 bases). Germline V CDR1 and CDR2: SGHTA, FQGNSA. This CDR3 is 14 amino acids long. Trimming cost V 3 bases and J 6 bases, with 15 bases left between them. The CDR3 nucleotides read TGTGCCAGCAGCTTGCAGACCGGGGACTTCGAGCAGTACTTC. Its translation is CASSLQTGDFEQYF.

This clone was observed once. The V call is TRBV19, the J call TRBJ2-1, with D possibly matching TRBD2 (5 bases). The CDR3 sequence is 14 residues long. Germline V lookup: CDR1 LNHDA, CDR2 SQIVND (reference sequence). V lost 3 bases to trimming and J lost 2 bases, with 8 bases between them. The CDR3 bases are TGTGCCAGTAGTATCCTAGCCCCCTACAATGAGCAGTTCTTC. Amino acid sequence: CASSILAPYNEQFF.

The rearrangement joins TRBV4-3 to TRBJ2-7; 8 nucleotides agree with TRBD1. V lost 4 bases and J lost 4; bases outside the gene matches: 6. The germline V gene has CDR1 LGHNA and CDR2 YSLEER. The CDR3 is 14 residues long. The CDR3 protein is CASSLNRGRYEQYF. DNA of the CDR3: TGCGCCAGCAGCCTTAACAGGGGGAGATACGAGCAGTACTTC.

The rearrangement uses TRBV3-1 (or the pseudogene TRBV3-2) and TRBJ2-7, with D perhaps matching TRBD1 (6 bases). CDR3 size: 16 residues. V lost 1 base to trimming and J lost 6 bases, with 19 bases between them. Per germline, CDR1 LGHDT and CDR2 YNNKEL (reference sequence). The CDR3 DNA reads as TGTGCCAGCAGCCAAGGGGACACCTCCCTTGGCCGCGAGCAGTACTTC. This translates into CASSQGDTSLGREQYF.

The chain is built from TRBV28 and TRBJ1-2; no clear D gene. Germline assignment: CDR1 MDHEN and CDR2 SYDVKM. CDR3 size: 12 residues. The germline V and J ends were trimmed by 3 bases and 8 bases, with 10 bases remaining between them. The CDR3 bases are TGTGCCAGCAGTTTGGCGGCACTAGGCTACACCTTC. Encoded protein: CASSLAALGYTF.

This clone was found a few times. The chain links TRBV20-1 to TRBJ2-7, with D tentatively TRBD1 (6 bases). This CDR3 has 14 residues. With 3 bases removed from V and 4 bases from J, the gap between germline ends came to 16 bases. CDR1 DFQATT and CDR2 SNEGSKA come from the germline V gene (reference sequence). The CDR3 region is CSASLNRAHYEQYF. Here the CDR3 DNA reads TGCAGTGCTAGTCTTAACAGGGCGCATTACGAGCAGTACTTC.

Here the CDR3 reads CASTSTKTGYYGYTF. Here the CDR3 DNA reads TGTGCCAGCACGTCCACAAAGACAGGTTACTATGGCTACACCTTC. The chain links TRBV6-5 to TRBJ1-2, with D tentatively TRBD1 (6 bases). The germline V and J ends were trimmed by 7 bases and 3 bases, with 18 bases remaining between them. The V gene's germline CDR1 is MNHEY and CDR2 SVGAGI. The CDR3 length is 15 residues.

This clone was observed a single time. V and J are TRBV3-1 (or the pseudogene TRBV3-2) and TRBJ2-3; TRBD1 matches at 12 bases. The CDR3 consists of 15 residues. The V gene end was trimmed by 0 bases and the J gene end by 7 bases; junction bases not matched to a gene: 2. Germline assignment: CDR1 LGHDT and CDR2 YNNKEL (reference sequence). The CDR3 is CASSQEGQGAYTQYF. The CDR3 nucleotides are TGTGCCAGCAGCCAAGAGGGACAGGGGGCTTATACGCAGTATTTT.

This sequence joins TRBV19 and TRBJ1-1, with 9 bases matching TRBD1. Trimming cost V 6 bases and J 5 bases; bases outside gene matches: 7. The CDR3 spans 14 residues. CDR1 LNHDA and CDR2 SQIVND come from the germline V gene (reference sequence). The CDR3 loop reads CASRPTGGGTEAFF. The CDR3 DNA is TGTGCCAGTAGACCGACAGGGGGGGGAACTGAAGCTTTCTTT.

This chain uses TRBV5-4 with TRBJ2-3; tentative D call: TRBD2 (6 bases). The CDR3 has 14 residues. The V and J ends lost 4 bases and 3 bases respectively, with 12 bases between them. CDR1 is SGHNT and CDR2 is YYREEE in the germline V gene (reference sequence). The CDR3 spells CASSQYGGTDTQYF. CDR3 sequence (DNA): TGTGCCAGCAGCCAATACGGGGGAACAGATACGCAGTATTTT.

The CDR3 nucleotides read TGTGCCAGCAGCCGCCTAGACGGGGAGCTGTTTTTT. Amino acid sequence: CASSRLDGELFF. The chain uses TRBV5-5 and TRBJ2-2; D is uncertain. Germline CDR1 reads SGHKS; CDR2 reads YYEKEE (reference sequence). V lost 4 bases, J lost 7 bases, and 8 bases lay in between. The CDR3 is 12 residues long.

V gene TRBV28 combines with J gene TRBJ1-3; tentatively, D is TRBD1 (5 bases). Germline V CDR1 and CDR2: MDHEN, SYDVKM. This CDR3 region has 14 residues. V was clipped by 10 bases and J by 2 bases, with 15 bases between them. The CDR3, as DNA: TGTGCCACCGACACGACAGATCCTGGAAACACCATATATTTT. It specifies CATDTTDPGNTIYF.

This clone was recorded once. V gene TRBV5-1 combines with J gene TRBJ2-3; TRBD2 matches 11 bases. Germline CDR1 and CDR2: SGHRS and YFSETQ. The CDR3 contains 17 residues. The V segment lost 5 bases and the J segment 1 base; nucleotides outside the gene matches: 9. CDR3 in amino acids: CASSLWGLADRTDTQYF. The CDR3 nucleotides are TGCGCCAGCAGTTTATGGGGACTAGCGGACCGCACAGATACGCAGTATTTT.

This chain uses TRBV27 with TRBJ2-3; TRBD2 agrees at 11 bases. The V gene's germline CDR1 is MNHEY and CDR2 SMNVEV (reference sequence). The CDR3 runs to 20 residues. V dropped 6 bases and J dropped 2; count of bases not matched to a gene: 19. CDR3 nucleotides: TGTGCCAGCAGCCCCTCCTTCGTATTACAGGGACTAGCGGTCACAGATACGCAGTATTTT. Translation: CASSPSFVLQGLAVTDTQYF.

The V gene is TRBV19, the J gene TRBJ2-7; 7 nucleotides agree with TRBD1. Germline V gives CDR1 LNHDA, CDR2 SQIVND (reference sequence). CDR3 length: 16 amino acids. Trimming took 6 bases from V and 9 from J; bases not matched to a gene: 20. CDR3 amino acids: CASSISGTAPVFGQYF. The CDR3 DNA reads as TGTGCCAGTAGCATATCCGGGACAGCCCCTGTGTTTGGGCAGTACTTC.

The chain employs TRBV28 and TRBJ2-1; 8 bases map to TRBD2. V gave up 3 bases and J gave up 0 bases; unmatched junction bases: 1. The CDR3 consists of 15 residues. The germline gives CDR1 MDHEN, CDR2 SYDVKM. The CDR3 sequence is CASSFGGVSYNEQFF. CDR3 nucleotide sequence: TGTGCCAGCAGTTTCGGGGGGGTCTCCTACAATGAGCAGTTCTTC.

DNA of the CDR3: TGTGCCAGCAGCTTAGGAGGGGGAGAGACCCAGTACTTC. Residues: CASSLGGGETQYF. This chain connects TRBV13 to TRBJ2-5; D might be TRBD1 (6 bases). The germline CDR1 and CDR2 sequences are PRHDT and FYEKMQ (reference sequence). This CDR3 comprises 13 residues. Trimming removed 0 bases from V and 4 bases from J, with 6 bases in between.

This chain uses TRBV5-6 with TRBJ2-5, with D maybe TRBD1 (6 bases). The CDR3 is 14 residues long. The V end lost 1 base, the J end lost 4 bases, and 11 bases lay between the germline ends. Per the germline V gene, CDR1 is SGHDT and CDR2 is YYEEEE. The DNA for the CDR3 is TGTGCCAGCAGCTTGATTCAGGGGCCAGAGACCCAGTACTTC. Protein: CASSLIQGPETQYF.

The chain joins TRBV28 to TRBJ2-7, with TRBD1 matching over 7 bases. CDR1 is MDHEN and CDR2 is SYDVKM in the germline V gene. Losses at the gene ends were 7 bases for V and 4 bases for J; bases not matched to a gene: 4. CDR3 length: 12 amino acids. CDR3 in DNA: TGTGCCAGCACGGGACAGACTTACGAGCAGTACTTC. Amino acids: CASTGQTYEQYF.

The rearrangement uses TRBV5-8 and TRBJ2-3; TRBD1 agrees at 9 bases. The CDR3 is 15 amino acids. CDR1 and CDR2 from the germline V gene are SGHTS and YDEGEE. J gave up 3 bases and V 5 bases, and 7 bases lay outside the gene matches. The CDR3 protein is CASSPGTGSTDTQYF. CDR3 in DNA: TGTGCCAGCAGTCCCGGGACAGGGAGTACAGATACGCAGTATTTT.